This paragraph covers one T cell receptor beta chain sequence. The antigen this receptor binds is unknown. Per-base qualities were not stored, and no clone one base away is much larger. TCRbeta CDR3 regions were amplified from genomic DNA by means of the immunoSEQ Assay, a bias-controlled multiplex PCR. Per the authors' processing: The number of nucleated cells in each sample was estimated from the amplification of reference gene primers within the assay. To quantify the absolute abundance of each unique TCRbeta CDR3 rearrangement, sequence reads were collapsed and filtered. For each sample, productive Simpson clonality was calculated as the square root of Simpson's diversity index over productive rearrangements. TCRdb mirrors the immuneACCESS table, restricted to in-frame sequences. Some clones are absent from its copies; in checked studies, under half trace to an unresolved V gene, and the reason for the others is unknown. For V, J and clone size, that table is used; D and trimming come from the DNA. Present in this sample are 110,000 to 150,000 clones, under 85% of which were seen just once. The ten most abundant clones make up under 2% of the sample.

In the prospective study, participants were about 18 to 89 years old, resided in 25 or so geographic areas of the United States, and were enrolled through a virtual design. To assign participants to cohorts, the prospective study relied on clinical history that participants themselves reported in a screening survey and a study questionnaire. A participant counted as exposed if, within 2 weeks of entering the study, that participant had been in contact with someone who had a PCR-confirmed or clinician-diagnosed COVID-19 case. In the prospective study, whole blood, serum and a nasopharyngeal or oropharyngeal swab were collected from each participant by mobile phlebotomists. Participants in the prospective study had the option to provide additional blood draws and questionnaires over a roughly 2-month period. Before DNA extraction, blood samples from the prospective study were shipped at room temperature or frozen.

This specimen comes from a study of blood T cell repertoires in COVID-19 (dated by TCRdb to 2019 to 2021). About the investigation overall: Collaborator samples came from the United States, Italy and Spain and covered acute and convalescent phases of COVID-19. Sample metadata almost always included a de-identified subject ID, COVID-19 status, age in years and sex. Where available, HLA class I and class II types were obtained from metadata supplied by the sample provider rather than from assay-based typing. The repertoires were made available in a free public database intended to serve as a resource for research on the immune response to SARS-CoV-2. Subjects who had been exposed to COVID-19, were actively infected with it, or had recovered from it provided the deeply sampled blood TCRbeta repertoires that made up the dataset. The prospective study material was composed of cDNA or gDNA derived from T cells, B-cell-depleted T cells, or PBMCs. Samples were obtained from the ongoing ImmuneRACE study (first 160 participants) and from over 1,000 subjects provided by 6 global collaborators. Study-level results and caveats: Clinical and demographic metadata were provided uncurated, with the amount varying by source and participant.

The CDR3 spans 16 residues, from the cysteine through the phenylalanine. The kept DNA is CDR3 alone, 48 bases in frame from the first base. Taken from the germline V gene (reference sequence), the CDR1 and CDR2 loops are MNHEY and SMNVEV. V is trimmed back by 3 bases and J by 0 bases, and the junction contains 6 bases that no gene match accounts for. The sequencing sample was made of PBMCs or T cells enriched from blood (not recorded which). The receptor chain draws on TRBV27 and TRBJ1-1; TRBD1 agrees with 8 junctional bases. The sequence derives from a young woman who had been exposed to COVID-19. The CDR3 protein is CASSFWGQEMNTEAFF. The DNA sequence follows: TGTGCCAGCAGTTTTTGGGGACAGGAGATGAACACTGAAGCTTTCTTT.